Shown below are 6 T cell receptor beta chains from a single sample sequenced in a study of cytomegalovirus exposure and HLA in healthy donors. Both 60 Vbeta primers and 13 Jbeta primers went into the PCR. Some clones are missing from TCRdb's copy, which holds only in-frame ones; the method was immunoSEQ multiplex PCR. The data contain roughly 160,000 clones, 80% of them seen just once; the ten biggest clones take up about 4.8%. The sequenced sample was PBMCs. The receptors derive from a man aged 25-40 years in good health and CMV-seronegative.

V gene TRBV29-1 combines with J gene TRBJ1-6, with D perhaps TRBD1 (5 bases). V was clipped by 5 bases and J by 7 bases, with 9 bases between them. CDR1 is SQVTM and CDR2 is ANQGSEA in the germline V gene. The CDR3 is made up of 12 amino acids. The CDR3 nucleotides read TGCAGCGTTCGGCAGGGCAATTCACCCCTCCACTTT. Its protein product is CSVRQGNSPLHF.

CDR3 DNA: TGTGCCAGCAGCTCCCGACAGGGCCGAAGTAATGAAAAACTGTTTTTT. This sequence encodes CASSSRQGRSNEKLFF. The chain employs TRBV5-8 and TRBJ1-4, with 7 bases aligning to TRBD1. Germline V gives CDR1 SGHTS, CDR2 YDEGEE. The CDR3 sequence is 16 residues long. V lost 3 bases and J lost 4; bases outside the gene matches: 9. Variable domain in full (rest from reference TRBV5-8 and TRBJ1-4): EAGVTQSPTHLIKTRGQQATLRCSPISGHTSVYWYQQALGLGLQFLLWYDEGEERNRGNFPPRFSGRQFPNYSSELNVNALELEDSALYLCASSSRQGRSNEKLFFGSGTQLSVL.

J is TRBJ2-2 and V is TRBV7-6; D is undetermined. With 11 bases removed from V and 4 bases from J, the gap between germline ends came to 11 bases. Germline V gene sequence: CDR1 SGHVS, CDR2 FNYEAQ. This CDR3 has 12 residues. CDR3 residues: CADSDGTGELFF. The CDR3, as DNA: TGTGCCGATAGTGATGGCACCGGGGAGCTGTTTTTT.

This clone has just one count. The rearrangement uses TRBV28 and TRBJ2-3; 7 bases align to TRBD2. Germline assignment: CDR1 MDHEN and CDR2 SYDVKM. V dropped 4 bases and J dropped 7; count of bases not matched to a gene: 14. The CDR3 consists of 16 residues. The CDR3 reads CASSSGGGSEQNTQYF. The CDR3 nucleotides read TGTGCCAGCAGTTCGGGTGGCGGGAGTGAACAAAATACGCAGTATTTT.

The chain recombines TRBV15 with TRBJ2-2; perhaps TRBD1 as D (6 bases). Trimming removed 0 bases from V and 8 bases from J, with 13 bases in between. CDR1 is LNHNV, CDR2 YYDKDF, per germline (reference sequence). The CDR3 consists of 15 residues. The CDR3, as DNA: TGTGCCACCAGCAGAGATAGGGGGAGTGCGGGGGAGCTGTTTTTT. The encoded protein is CATSRDRGSAGELFF.

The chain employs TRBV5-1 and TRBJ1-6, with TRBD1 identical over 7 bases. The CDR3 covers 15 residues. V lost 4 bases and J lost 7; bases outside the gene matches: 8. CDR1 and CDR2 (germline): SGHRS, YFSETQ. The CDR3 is CASSPDRVQNSPLHF. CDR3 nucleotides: TGCGCCAGCAGCCCTGACAGGGTTCAAAATTCACCCCTCCACTTT. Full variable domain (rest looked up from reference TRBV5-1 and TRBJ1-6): KAGVTQTPRYLIKTRGQQVTLSCSPISGHRSVSWYQQTPGQGLQFLFEYFSETQRNKGNFPGRFSGRQFSNSRSEMNVSTLELGDSALYLCASSPDRVQNSPLHFGNGTRLTVT.